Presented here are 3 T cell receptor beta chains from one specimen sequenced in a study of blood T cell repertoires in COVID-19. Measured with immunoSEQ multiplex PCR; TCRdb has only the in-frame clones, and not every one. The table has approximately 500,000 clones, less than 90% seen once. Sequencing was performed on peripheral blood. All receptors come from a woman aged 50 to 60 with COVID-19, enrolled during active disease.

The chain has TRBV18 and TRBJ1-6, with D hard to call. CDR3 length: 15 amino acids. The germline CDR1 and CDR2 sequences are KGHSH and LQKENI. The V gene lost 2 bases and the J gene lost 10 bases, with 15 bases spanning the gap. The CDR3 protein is CASSPRPRLDSPLHF. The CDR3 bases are TGTGCCAGCTCACCAAGGCCGCGGTTAGACTCACCCCTCCACTTT.

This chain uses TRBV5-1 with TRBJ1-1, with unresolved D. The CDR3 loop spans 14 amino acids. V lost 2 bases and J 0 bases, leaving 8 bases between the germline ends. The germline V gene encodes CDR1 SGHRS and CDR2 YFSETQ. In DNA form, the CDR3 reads TGCGCCAGCAGCTTATCCACATTGAACACTGAAGCTTTCTTT. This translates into CASSLSTLNTEAFF.

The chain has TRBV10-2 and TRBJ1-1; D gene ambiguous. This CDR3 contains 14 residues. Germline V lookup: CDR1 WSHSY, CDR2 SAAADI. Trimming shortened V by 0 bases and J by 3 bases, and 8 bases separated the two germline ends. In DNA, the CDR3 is TGCGCCAGCAGTGAGTCCCGCACTGACACTGAAGCTTTCTTT. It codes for CASSESRTDTEAFF.